The 2 T cell receptor beta chains below were found in one sample sequenced in a study of T cell changes during pregnancy in multiple sclerosis. Measured with immunoSEQ multiplex PCR; TCRdb has only the in-frame clones, and not every one. The table shows tens of thousands of clones, with 80% to 95% occurring only once. Sequencing was performed on peripheral blood, taken in the second trimester of pregnancy. Receptors originate from a female donor with multiple sclerosis, enrolled in a pregnancy study.

The chain is built from TRBV28 and TRBJ1-5; 8 bases map to TRBD1. Germline V gene data show CDR1 as MDHEN and CDR2 as SYDVKM. The length of the CDR3 is 16 residues. Losses at the gene ends were 6 bases for V and 0 bases for J; bases not matched to a gene: 7. In DNA form, the CDR3 reads TGTGCCAGCAGCCAACCAGGGGGCGGTAGCAATCAGCCCCAGCATTTT. Its translation: CASSQPGGGSNQPQHF.

The chain uses TRBV13 and TRBJ2-5, with 7 bases aligning to TRBD2. This CDR3 is 13 amino acids long. Germline trimming cut 6 bases from V and 5 bases from J; bases unmatched to any gene: 6. The germline CDR1 and CDR2 sequences are PRHDT and FYEKMQ (reference sequence). For the CDR3, the DNA is TGTGCCAGCAGTAGACTAGCCGAGGAGACCCAGTACTTC. This gives the protein CASSRLAEETQYF.